A single sample gave rise to the 18 T cell receptor beta chains below, sequenced in a study of cytomegalovirus exposure and HLA in healthy donors. PCR amplification relied on 60 Vbeta primers (plus 13 Jbeta primers). Some clones are missing from TCRdb's copy, which holds only in-frame ones; the method was immunoSEQ multiplex PCR. The profile covers some 190,000 clones, with about 10% appearing a single time and over 1% taken by the ten largest. Specimen: PBMCs. The receptors stem from a woman aged 25 to 45 in good health and CMV-seropositive.

This clone was seen a few times. The chain links TRBV5-4 to TRBJ2-7, with D maybe TRBD2 (5 bases). The V end was cut by 4 bases, the J end by 2 bases, with 10 bases between. Germline assignment: CDR1 SGHNT and CDR2 YYREEE (reference sequence). This CDR3 spans 13 amino acids. The CDR3 spells CASSPEAAYEQYF. CDR3 coding DNA: TGTGCCAGCAGCCCGGAGGCGGCCTACGAGCAGTACTTC. The full variable domain, its missing parts supplied by reference TRBV5-4 and TRBJ2-7, is ETGVTQSPTHLIKTRGQQVTLRCSSQSGHNTVSWYQQALGQGPQFIFQYYREEENGRGNFPPRFSGLQFPNYSSELNVNALELDDSALYLCASSPEAAYEQYFGPGTRLTVT.

This chain uses TRBV5-1 with TRBJ2-2; weak D call: TRBD2 (6 bases). Germline V gene data show CDR1 as SGHRS and CDR2 as YFSETQ. The CDR3 is 17 residues long. Trimming shortened V by 3 bases and J by 6 bases, and 21 bases separated the two germline ends. For the CDR3, the DNA is TGCGCCAGCAGCTACTCTGCCCTGACTAGGGGATCCGGGGAGCTGTTTTTT. As protein: CASSYSALTRGSGELFF. Full variable domain (rest looked up from reference TRBV5-1 and TRBJ2-2): KAGVTQTPRYLIKTRGQQVTLSCSPISGHRSVSWYQQTPGQGLQFLFEYFSETQRNKGNFPGRFSGRQFSNSRSEMNVSTLELGDSALYLCASSYSALTRGSGELFFGEGSRLTVL.

Only a few counts were recorded for this clone. J is TRBJ1-2 and V is TRBV6-1, with D tentatively TRBD1 (5 bases). The CDR3 consists of 14 residues. The germline CDR1 and CDR2 sequences are MNHNS and SASEGT. V lost 0 bases and J 5 bases, leaving 10 bases between the germline ends. This CDR3 is CASSEALGGYGYTF. The CDR3 DNA is TGTGCCAGCAGTGAAGCGCTGGGGGGATATGGCTACACCTTC.

A few counts support this clone. The chain carries TRBV14 and TRBJ2-5; TRBD1 agrees at 11 bases. The V gene's germline CDR1 is SGHDN and CDR2 FVKESK. The CDR3 is made up of 16 amino acids. V lost 0 bases, J lost 3 bases, and 3 bases stayed unmatched. CDR3 in DNA: TGTGCCAGCAGCCAAGATTGGACAGGGGGCGAAGAGACCCAGTACTTC. Protein sequence: CASSQDWTGGEETQYF.

V gene TRBV5-1 combines with J gene TRBJ1-3; possible D gene TRBD1, 5 bases. Per the germline V gene, CDR1 is SGHRS and CDR2 is YFSETQ. This CDR3 is 19 amino acids long. V lost 2 bases and J lost 0, with 21 bases in between. CDR3 DNA: TGCGCCAGCAGCTTCGAGCCCGCCGAGGGACTTTACTCTGGAAACACCATATATTTT. Its protein product is CASSFEPAEGLYSGNTIYF.

This chain connects TRBV27 to TRBJ1-1; weak D call: TRBD1 (6 bases). The germline V and J ends were trimmed by 5 bases and 10 bases, with 17 bases remaining between them. This CDR3 has 13 residues. CDR1 and CDR2 from the germline V gene are MNHEY and SMNVEV (reference sequence). The CDR3 is CASSAKQGGRAFF. The CDR3 DNA reads as TGTGCCAGCAGTGCAAAACAGGGAGGGAGAGCTTTCTTT.

This clone has a handful of counts. The chain uses TRBV19 and TRBJ1-2, with D hard to call. The V gene lost 6 bases and the J gene lost 5 bases, with 13 bases spanning the gap. The CDR3 extends over 13 amino acids. Per the germline V gene, CDR1 is LNHDA and CDR2 is SQIVND (reference sequence). The CDR3 DNA is TGTGCCAGTAGCCTATCGCGGTTGTATGGCTACACCTTC. Translation gives CASSLSRLYGYTF.

The J gene is TRBJ2-2, the V gene TRBV11-2; 7 positions agree with TRBD1. The junction had 5 bases not matched to a gene; V was cut back by 2 bases and J by 5 bases. Germline CDR1 reads SGHAT; CDR2 reads FQNNGV. The CDR3 spans 15 residues. CDR3 DNA: TGTGCCAGCAGCTTAAACCAGGGACAGACCGGGGAGCTGTTTTTT. It is translated as CASSLNQGQTGELFF.

CDR3 sequence reads: CASSLIGARNYNEQFF. The CDR3 DNA reads TGTGCCAGCAGCTTGATTGGGGCGCGAAACTACAATGAGCAGTTCTTC. This chain joins TRBV5-6 and TRBJ2-1, with D maybe TRBD1 (5 bases). Germline V gene sequence: CDR1 SGHDT, CDR2 YYEEEE. V lost 1 base, J lost 3 bases, and 14 bases lay in between. The CDR3 is made up of 16 amino acids.

This clone was picked up a small number of times. The chain has TRBV29-1 and TRBJ2-4; 7 bases align to TRBD1. The germline CDR1 and CDR2 sequences are SQVTM and ANQGSEA. V shed 0 bases, J shed 2 bases, and the junction held 10 bases outside the gene matches. The length of the CDR3 is 17 residues. CDR3 sequence: CSVEDPDRVVTKNIQYF. CDR3 bases: TGCAGCGTTGAAGACCCTGACAGGGTTGTGACCAAAAACATTCAGTACTTC.

This clone was observed a handful of times. The chain joins TRBV9 to TRBJ1-2, with 8 positions matching TRBD1. This CDR3 region has 14 residues. Germline V gene data show CDR1 as SGDLS and CDR2 as YYNGEE. J lost 8 bases, V lost 3 bases, and 9 bases had no gene match. This CDR3 reads CASSERTGSGGYTF. CDR3 sequence (DNA): TGTGCCAGCAGCGAGCGGACAGGGTCGGGAGGCTACACCTTC.

This chain joins TRBV6-4 and TRBJ2-1; D possibly corresponds to TRBD2 (5 bases). CDR3 length: 15 amino acids. The germline V gene has CDR1 MRHNA and CDR2 SNTAGT. V was cut by 4 bases and J by 8 bases, with 18 bases left in between. The CDR3 DNA follows: TGTGCCAGCAGTGCCTCTGTACGGGGTTGGGATGAGCAGTTCTTC. Translation gives CASSASVRGWDEQFF.

This clone was observed a handful of times. The gene calls are TRBV7-9 and TRBJ2-1; D ambiguous. Germline-derived CDR1 and CDR2 are SEHNR and FQNEAQ (reference sequence). With 1 base removed from V and 5 bases from J, the gap between germline ends came to 12 bases. The length of the CDR3 is 15 residues. Here the CDR3 reads CASSLGVERHNEQFF. DNA of the CDR3: TGTGCCAGCAGCTTAGGAGTAGAACGCCACAATGAGCAGTTCTTC.

This clone was seen more than once but under ten times. One junction end does not reproduce the germline sequence, and a read error may be involved. The same CDR3 arises from other DNA sequences in this sample as well. The chain recombines TRBV5-6 with TRBJ1-5; D gene uncertain. CDR1 SGHDT and CDR2 YYEEEE come from the germline V gene. The CDR3 is 12 residues long. CDR3 residues: CASSPFNQPQHF. CDR3 nucleotides: TGTGCAAGCAGCCCATTCAATCAGCCCCAGCATTTT.

V gene TRBV5-4 combines with J gene TRBJ2-1; 7 nucleotides agree with TRBD2. The CDR3 consists of 15 residues. The V gene end was trimmed by 5 bases and the J gene end by 4 bases; junction bases not matched to a gene: 9. Germline CDR1 is SGHNT and CDR2 is YYREEE (reference sequence). CDR3 region: CASSSALAHYNEQFF. The CDR3 DNA reads as TGTGCCAGCAGTTCCGCACTAGCGCATTACAATGAGCAGTTCTTC.

This clone showed up just a few times. The V gene is TRBV7-3, the J gene TRBJ2-3, with 9 nucleotides matching TRBD2. The V gene end was trimmed by 3 bases and the J gene end by 5 bases; junction bases not matched to a gene: 6. From germline, CDR1 is SGHTA and CDR2 FQGTGA. The length of the CDR3 is 15 residues. The CDR3 bases are TGTGCCAGCAGCTTGCGCGGGAGGGAATTAGATACGCAGTATTTT. Encoded protein: CASSLRGRELDTQYF.

This clone has a handful of counts. The gene calls are TRBV7-2 and TRBJ1-5; D is unresolved. Germline CDR1 is SGHTA and CDR2 is FQGNSA. The CDR3 consists of 14 residues. V was trimmed by 3 bases and J by 4 bases, leaving 10 bases between them. The CDR3 sequence is CASSFGLGNQPQHF. CDR3 bases: TGTGCCAGCAGCTTCGGACTGGGAAATCAGCCCCAGCATTTT. The variable domain in full, completed from reference TRBV7-2 and TRBJ1-5, reads GAGVSQSPSNKVTEKGKDVELRCDPISGHTALYWYRQSLGQGLEFLIYFQGNSAPDKSGLPSDRFSAERTGGSVSTLTIQRTQQEDSAVYLCASSFGLGNQPQHFGDGTRLSIL.

This clone has only a few counts. The CDR3 DNA follows: TGTGCCAGCAGTCGAGGGCCCACTAATGAAGCTTTCTTT. Residues: CASSRGPTNEAFF. The chain carries TRBV6-5 and TRBJ1-1; no reliable D call. CDR3 length: 13 residues. Looked up from germline, CDR1 is MNHEY and CDR2 is SVGAGI. The V end was cut by 5 bases, the J end by 7 bases, with 14 bases between.